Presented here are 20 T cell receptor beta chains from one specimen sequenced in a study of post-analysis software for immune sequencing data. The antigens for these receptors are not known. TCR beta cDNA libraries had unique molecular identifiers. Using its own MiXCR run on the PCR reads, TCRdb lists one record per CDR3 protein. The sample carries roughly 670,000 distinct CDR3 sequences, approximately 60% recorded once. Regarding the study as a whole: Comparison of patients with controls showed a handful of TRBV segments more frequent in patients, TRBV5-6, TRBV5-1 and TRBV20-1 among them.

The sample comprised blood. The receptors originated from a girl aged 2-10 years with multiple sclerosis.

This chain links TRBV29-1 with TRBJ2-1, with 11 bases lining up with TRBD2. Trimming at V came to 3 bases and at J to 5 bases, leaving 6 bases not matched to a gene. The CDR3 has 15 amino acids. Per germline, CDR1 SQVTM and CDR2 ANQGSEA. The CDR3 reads CSVEALAGVDNEQFF. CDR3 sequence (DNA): TGCAGCGTTGAGGCACTAGCGGGAGTTGACAATGAGCAGTTCTTC.

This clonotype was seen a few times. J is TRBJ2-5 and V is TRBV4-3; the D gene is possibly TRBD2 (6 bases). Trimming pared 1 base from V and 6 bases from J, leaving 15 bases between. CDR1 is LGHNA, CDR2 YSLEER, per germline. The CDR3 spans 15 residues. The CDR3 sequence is CASSQGMVAGQTQYF. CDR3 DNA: TGCGCCAGCAGCCAAGGGATGGTCGCGGGGCAGACCCAGTACTTC.

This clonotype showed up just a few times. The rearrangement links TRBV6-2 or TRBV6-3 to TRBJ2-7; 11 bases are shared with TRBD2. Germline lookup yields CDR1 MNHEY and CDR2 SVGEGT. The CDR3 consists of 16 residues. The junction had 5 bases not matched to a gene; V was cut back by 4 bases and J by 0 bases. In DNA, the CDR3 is TGTGCCAGCAGTTTAACCGGGACTAGCGGCTCCTACGAGCAGTACTTC. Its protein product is CASSLTGTSGSYEQYF.

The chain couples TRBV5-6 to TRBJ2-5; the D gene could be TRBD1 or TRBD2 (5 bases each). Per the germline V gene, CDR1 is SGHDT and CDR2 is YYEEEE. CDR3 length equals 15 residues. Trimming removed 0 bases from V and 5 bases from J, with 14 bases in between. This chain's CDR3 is CASSLVTGPGETQYF. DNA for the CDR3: TGTGCCAGCAGCTTGGTTACGGGGCCAGGGGAGACCCAGTACTTC.

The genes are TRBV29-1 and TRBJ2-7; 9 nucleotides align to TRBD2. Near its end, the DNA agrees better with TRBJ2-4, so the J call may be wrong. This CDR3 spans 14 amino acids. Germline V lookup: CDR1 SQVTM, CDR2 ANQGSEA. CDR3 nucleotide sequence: TGCAGCGTTGCCGCTAGCGGGGTGGAAAACATTCAGTACTTC. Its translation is CSVAASGVENIQYF.

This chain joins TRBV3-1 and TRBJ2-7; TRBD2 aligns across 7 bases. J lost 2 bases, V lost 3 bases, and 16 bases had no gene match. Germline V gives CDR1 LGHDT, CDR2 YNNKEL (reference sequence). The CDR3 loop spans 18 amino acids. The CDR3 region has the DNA TGTGCCAGCAGCCAGTACATCCCCTTGGCTAGCGGCGCCTACGAGCAGTACTTC. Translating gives CASSQYIPLASGAYEQYF.

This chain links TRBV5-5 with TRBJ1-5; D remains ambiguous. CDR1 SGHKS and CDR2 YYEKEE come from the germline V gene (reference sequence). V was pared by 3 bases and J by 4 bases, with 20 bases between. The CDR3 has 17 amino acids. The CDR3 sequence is CASSSVTESTPNQPQHF. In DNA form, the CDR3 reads TGTGCCAGCAGCTCGGTGACGGAAAGCACACCTAATCAGCCCCAGCATTTT.

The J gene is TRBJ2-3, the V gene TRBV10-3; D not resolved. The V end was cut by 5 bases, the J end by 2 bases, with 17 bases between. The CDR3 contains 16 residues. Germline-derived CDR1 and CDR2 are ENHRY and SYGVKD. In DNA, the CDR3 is TGTGCCATCAGTTCGACCGAACCCGAAATCACAGATACGCAGTATTTT. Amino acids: CAISSTEPEITDTQYF.

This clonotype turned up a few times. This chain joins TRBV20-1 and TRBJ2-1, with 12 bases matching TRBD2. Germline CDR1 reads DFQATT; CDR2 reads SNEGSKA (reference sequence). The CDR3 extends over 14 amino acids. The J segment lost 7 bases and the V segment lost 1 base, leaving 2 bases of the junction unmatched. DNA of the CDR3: TGCAGTGCTAGAGGACTAGCGGGGGTAAATGAGCAGTTCTTC. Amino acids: CSARGLAGVNEQFF.

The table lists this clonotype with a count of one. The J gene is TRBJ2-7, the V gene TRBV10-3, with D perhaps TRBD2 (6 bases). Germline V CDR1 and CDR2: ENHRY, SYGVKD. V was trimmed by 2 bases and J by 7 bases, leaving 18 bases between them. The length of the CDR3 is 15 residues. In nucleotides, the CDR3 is TGTGCCATCAGTGAGCGTAAGGGAGGCTTCTGGGAGCAGTACTTC. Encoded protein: CAISERKGGFWEQYF.

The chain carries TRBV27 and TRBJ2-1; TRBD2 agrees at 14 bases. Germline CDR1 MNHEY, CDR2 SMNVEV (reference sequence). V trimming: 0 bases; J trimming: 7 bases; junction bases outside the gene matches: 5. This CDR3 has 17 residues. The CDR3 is CASSLSGLAGVRNEQFF. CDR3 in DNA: TGTGCCAGCAGTTTATCGGGACTAGCGGGAGTAAGGAATGAGCAGTTCTTC.

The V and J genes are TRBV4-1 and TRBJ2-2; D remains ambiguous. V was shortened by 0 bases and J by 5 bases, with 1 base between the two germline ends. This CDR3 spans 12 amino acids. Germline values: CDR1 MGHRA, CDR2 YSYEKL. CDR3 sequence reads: CASSQETGELFF. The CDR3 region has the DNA TGCGCCAGCAGCCAAGAGACCGGGGAGCTGTTTTTT.

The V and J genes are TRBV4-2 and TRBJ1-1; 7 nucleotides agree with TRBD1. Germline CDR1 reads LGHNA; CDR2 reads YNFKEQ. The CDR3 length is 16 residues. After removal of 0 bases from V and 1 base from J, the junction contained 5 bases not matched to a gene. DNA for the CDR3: TGTGCCAGCAGCCAAGAGGCCGGGACAGCGAACACTGAAGCTTTCTTT. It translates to CASSQEAGTANTEAFF.

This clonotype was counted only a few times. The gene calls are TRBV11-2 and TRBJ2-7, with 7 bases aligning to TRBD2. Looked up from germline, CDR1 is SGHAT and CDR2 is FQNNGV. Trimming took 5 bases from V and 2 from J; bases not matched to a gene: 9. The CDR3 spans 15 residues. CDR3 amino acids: CASSHTAGETYEQYF. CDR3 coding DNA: TGTGCCAGCAGCCACACGGCGGGAGAAACCTACGAGCAGTACTTC.

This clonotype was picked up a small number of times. The CDR3 sequence: CASGQGAGANVLTF. CDR3 DNA: TGTGCCAGCGGACAGGGGGCTGGGGCCAACGTCCTGACTTTC. V usage is TRBV12-3 or TRBV12-4 and J usage is TRBJ2-6; 10 bases fit TRBD1. The V and J ends lost 8 bases and 2 bases, in that order; junction bases with no gene match: 0. The CDR3 contains 14 residues.

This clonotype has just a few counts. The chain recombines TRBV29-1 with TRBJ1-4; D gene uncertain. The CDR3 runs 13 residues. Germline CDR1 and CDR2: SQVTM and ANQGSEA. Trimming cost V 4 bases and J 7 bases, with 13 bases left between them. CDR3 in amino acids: CSVGWDGGEKLFF. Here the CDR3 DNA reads TGCAGCGTTGGATGGGATGGTGGTGAAAAACTGTTTTTT.

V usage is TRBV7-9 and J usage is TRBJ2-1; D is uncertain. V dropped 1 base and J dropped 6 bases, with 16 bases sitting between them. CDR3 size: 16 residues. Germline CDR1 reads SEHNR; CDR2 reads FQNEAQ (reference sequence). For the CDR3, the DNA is TGTGCCAGCAGCTTAGTTGCCGATATAACCTGCAATGAGCAGTTCTTC. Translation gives CASSLVADITCNEQFF.

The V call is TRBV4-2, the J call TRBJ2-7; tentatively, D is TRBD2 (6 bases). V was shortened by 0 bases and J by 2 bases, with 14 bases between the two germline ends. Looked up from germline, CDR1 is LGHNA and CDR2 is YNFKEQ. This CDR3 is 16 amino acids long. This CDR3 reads CASSQDAVRGPYEQYF. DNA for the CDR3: TGTGCCAGCAGCCAAGACGCCGTGCGGGGTCCCTACGAGCAGTACTTC.

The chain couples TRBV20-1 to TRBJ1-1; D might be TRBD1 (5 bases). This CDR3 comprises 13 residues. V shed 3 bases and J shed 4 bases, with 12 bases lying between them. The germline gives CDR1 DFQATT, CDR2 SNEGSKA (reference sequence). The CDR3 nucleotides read TGCAGTGCTAGTCTCCGCGGGGGCACTGAAGCTTTCTTT. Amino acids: CSASLRGGTEAFF.

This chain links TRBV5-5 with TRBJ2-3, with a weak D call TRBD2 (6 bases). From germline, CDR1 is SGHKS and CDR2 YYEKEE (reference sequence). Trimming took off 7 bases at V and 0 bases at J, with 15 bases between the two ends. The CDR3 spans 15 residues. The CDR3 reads CASGWTEGSTDTQYF. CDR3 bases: TGTGCCAGCGGTTGGACGGAGGGTAGCACAGATACGCAGTATTTT.